This T cell receptor (beta chain) was captured in a study of shared clonotypes between healthy human individuals. Notes on the study in general: Sequencing depth was expected to affect clonotype sharing among donors. Donor scarcity curtailed the genetic and exposure-history diversity represented herein.

Germline V gene data show CDR1 as SGHNT and CDR2 as YENEEA. The CDR3 extends over 13 amino acids. V lost 3 bases and J 3 bases, leaving 7 bases between the germline ends. Concerning this clone: Its target is unknown. In the same sample, other DNA sequences code for this CDR3.

Each of the donors was a healthy adult who was HIV-negative and had not had a recent acute infection or vaccination. Every subset's genomic DNA went evenly onto several immunoSEQ plates. Method: immunoSEQ multiplex PCR; TCRdb's copy keeps in-frame clones and lacks some. The sample lists some 500,000 clones; roughly 85% were seen once. The chain uses TRBV11-3 and TRBJ2-3; a weak D match, TRBD2 (5 bases). Sample: PBMCs. This TCR derives from a woman between 40 and 50 years old in good health. Some clones in this sample may be carry-over from other donors' samples. This CDR3 is CASSLRGTDTQYF. Written as DNA, the CDR3 is TGTGCCAGCAGCTTGCGAGGGACAGATACGCAGTATTTT.